These 21 T cell receptor beta chains share one sample of origin, sequenced in a study of Graves' ophthalmopathy and Graves' hyperthyroidism. As the template, RNA transcripts were used to amplify TCR beta CDR3 regions. An opening RT-PCR round employed HTBI primers and preceded a second-round multiplex PCR. Each CDR3 protein is one row after TCRdb ran MiXCR on the multiplex PCR reads. This sample has about 700,000 distinct CDR3 sequences; more than 40% occur once, and the top ten carry around 3%. What was sequenced was peripheral blood. The receptors originated from an adult man with Graves' ophthalmopathy.

This chain uses TRBV29-1 with TRBJ2-7, with 9 bases identical to TRBD2. The J segment lost 5 bases and the V segment lost 3 bases, leaving 5 bases of the junction unmatched. Germline V gene data show CDR1 as SQVTM and CDR2 as ANQGSEA. The CDR3 consists of 13 residues. CDR3 in amino acids: CSVETSGHHEQYF. The DNA of the CDR3 is TGCAGCGTTGAGACTAGCGGACACCACGAGCAGTACTTC.

About this clonotype itself: At one end, the junction sequence differs from germline, possibly due to a read error. The CDR3 DNA is TGCGCCAGCAGCTGGAGTGGGACGACTAATGAAAAACTGTTTTTT. Its translation: CASSWSGTTNEKLFF. The chain couples TRBV7-9 to TRBJ1-4; D might be TRBD1 (5 bases). Per germline, CDR1 SEHNR and CDR2 FQNEAQ (reference sequence). The CDR3 loop spans 15 amino acids.

The sample holds many counts of this clonotype. This chain links TRBV7-9 with TRBJ2-5; D unclear. V was pared by 2 bases and J by 2 bases, with 9 bases between. The CDR3 has 14 amino acids. Germline CDR1 SEHNR, CDR2 FQNEAQ (reference sequence). As DNA, the CDR3 is TGTGCCAGCAGCTTAATTGGAATGCAAGAGACCCAGTACTTC. The encoded protein is CASSLIGMQETQYF.

The CDR3 DNA is TGTGCCAGCGGTCCCGATACTAACTATGGCTACACCTTC. Translating it yields CASGPDTNYGYTF. This chain uses TRBV9 with TRBJ1-2; no reliable D call. CDR3 size: 13 residues. From germline, CDR1 is SGDLS and CDR2 YYNGEE. Trimming took 7 bases from V and 0 from J, leaving 10 bases between them.

This clonotype was counted a few times. The chain uses TRBV12-3 or TRBV12-4 and TRBJ2-7; the D call may be TRBD1 or TRBD2 (7 bases each). The CDR3 runs to 15 residues. The V and J ends lost 4 bases and 4 bases respectively, with 17 bases between them. As DNA, the CDR3 is TGTGCCAGCAGTTCCACGACAGGGAGGGCGTACGAGCAGTACTTC. Its translation: CASSSTTGRAYEQYF.

On this clonotype itself: Compared with germline, one end of the junction differs, possibly owing to a read error. J is TRBJ1-2 and V is TRBV15, with 9 bases lining up with TRBD1. The CDR3 sequence is 19 residues long. Germline values: CDR1 LNHNV, CDR2 YYDKDF (reference sequence). The CDR3: CASSQVHFRDRVWNYGYTF. The CDR3 DNA sequence: TGTGCCAGCAGCCAAGTTCACTTCCGGGACAGGGTTTGGAATTATGGCTACACCTTC.

There are a few counts of this clonotype. The chain carries TRBV20-1 and TRBJ1-1; weak D call: TRBD1 (6 bases). CDR1 is DFQATT, CDR2 SNEGSKA, per germline (reference sequence). The germline V and J ends were trimmed by 3 bases and 3 bases, with 20 bases remaining between them. The CDR3 totals 16 residues. The CDR3 coding sequence is TGCAGTGCTAGTCCTACGGGACACCGGGGGGACACTGAAGCTTTCTTT. Its translation: CSASPTGHRGDTEAFF.

This clonotype was counted many times. The chain recombines TRBV9 with TRBJ1-1; tentative D call: TRBD1 (6 bases). The CDR3 runs 15 residues. V was shortened by 3 bases and J by 4 bases, with 16 bases between the two germline ends. The germline V gene encodes CDR1 SGDLS and CDR2 YYNGEE. The CDR3 here is CASSGNNRAGTEAFF. The CDR3 DNA follows: TGTGCCAGCAGCGGAAATAACAGGGCAGGCACTGAAGCTTTCTTT.

The chain employs TRBV10-3 and TRBJ2-5, with D perhaps matching TRBD2 (6 bases). V lost 6 bases to trimming and J lost 9 bases, with 17 bases between them. The germline V gene encodes CDR1 ENHRY and CDR2 SYGVKD. The length of the CDR3 is 13 residues. The CDR3 DNA sequence: TGTGCCATCAGGGGGGGTGTCGATCAGCCCCAGTACTTC. It codes for CAIRGGVDQPQYF.

Ten or more counts support this clonotype. The chain couples TRBV20-1 to TRBJ1-2; tentative D call: TRBD1 (6 bases). Trimming removed 4 bases from V and 2 bases from J, with 11 bases in between. CDR3 length equals 13 residues. CDR1 and CDR2 from the germline V gene are DFQATT and SNEGSKA (reference sequence). CDR3 coding DNA: TGCAGTGCTATAGCCCAGGGGAACTATGGCTACACCTTC. Its translation: CSAIAQGNYGYTF.

This sequence joins TRBV12-3 or TRBV12-4 and TRBJ2-5, with TRBD2 matching over 7 bases. The trim removed 5 bases at V and 11 bases at J, leaving 8 bases unmatched. This CDR3 region has 12 residues. CDR3 DNA sequence: TGTGCCAGCAGTCTCTCGGGGGGACCTCAGTACTTC. It encodes CASSLSGGPQYF.

The V and J genes are TRBV9 and TRBJ2-7; TRBD1 aligns across 9 bases. Per germline, CDR1 SGDLS and CDR2 YYNGEE. V lost 4 bases, J lost 3 bases, and 5 bases stayed unmatched. CDR3 length equals 14 residues. CDR3 protein: CASSRPGQGYEQYV. The CDR3 coding sequence is TGTGCCAGCAGCAGACCGGGACAGGGCTACGAGCAGTACGTC.

In this sample, this clonotype turned up a few times. This sequence joins TRBV20-1 and TRBJ2-3; no firm D call. In germline, CDR1 is DFQATT, CDR2 SNEGSKA (reference sequence). V lost 4 bases to trimming and J lost 0 bases, with 11 bases between them. This CDR3 contains 14 residues. The CDR3 reads CSAIAPPSTDTQYF. The CDR3, as DNA: TGCAGTGCTATAGCCCCCCCTAGCACAGATACGCAGTATTTT.

The rearrangement links TRBV25-1 to TRBJ2-7; maybe TRBD2 (7 bases). Germline CDR1 and CDR2: MGHDK and SYGVNS. Trimming took off 2 bases at V and 0 bases at J, with 11 bases between the two ends. This CDR3 spans 15 amino acids. CDR3: CASSEDGGASYEQYF. The CDR3 DNA is TGTGCCAGCAGTGAAGATGGGGGGGCCTCCTACGAGCAGTACTTC.

As regards this clonotype: With a much larger clone just one base away, this may be a read error. This sequence joins TRBV4-1 and TRBJ1-5, with D perhaps TRBD1 (6 bases). This CDR3 is built from 16 residues. CDR1 is MGHRA and CDR2 is YSYEKL in the germline V gene. Between the trimmed V and J ends, which lost 1 base and 5 bases, there was a span of 15 bases. CDR3 residues: CASSQVVQGRYQPQHF. CDR3 bases: TGCGCCAGCAGCCAAGTTGTACAGGGTCGGTATCAGCCCCAGCATTTT.

The CDR3, as DNA: TGTGCCACCAGTGATCACGACGGGCCCCAGTACTTC. Translation: CATSDHDGPQYF. The J gene is TRBJ2-5, the V gene TRBV24-1; D unresolved. The CDR3 sequence is 12 residues long. Germline CDR1 KGHDR, CDR2 SFDVKD. The V end lost 3 bases, the J end lost 9 bases, and 10 bases lay between the germline ends.

The chain uses TRBV15 and TRBJ1-1; 11 bases match TRBD1. The germline V gene has CDR1 LNHNV and CDR2 YYDKDF (reference sequence). J lost 8 bases, V lost 0 bases, and 11 bases had no gene match. The CDR3 is made up of 17 amino acids. This CDR3 is CATSRDRTGGDVPEAFF. The CDR3 DNA follows: TGTGCCACCAGCAGAGATAGGACAGGGGGCGATGTACCCGAAGCTTTCTTT. Full variable domain (rest looked up from reference TRBV15 and TRBJ1-1): DAMVIQNPRYQVTQFGKPVTLSCSQTLNHNVMYWYQQKSSQAPKLLFHYYDKDFNNEADTPDNFQSRRPNTSFCFLDIRSPGLGDTAMYLCATSRDRTGGDVPEAFFGQGTRLTVV.

The rearrangement links TRBV29-1 to TRBJ2-7; 11 bases line up with TRBD2. CDR1 and CDR2 from the germline V gene are SQVTM and ANQGSEA. The CDR3 totals 14 residues. The V segment lost 8 bases and the J segment 3 bases; nucleotides outside the gene matches: 9. The CDR3 is CSSYSLAGGYEQYF. The CDR3 DNA reads TGCAGCAGTTACTCGCTAGCGGGGGGCTACGAGCAGTACTTC.

This clonotype was seen just once. This sequence may be a read error, since a much larger clone differs from it by one base. It is likely a read error, because the conserved phenylalanine at the end of the CDR3 is missing. The J gene is TRBJ2-7, the V gene TRBV10-3; no reliable D call. CDR1 is ENHRY, CDR2 SYGVKD, per germline. The length of the CDR3 is 14 residues. CDR3 sequence reads: CASSSVGVGYEQYL. CDR3 bases: TGTGCCAGCAGTTCGGTTGGGGTTGGGTACGAGCAGTACCTC.

V is TRBV7-8 and J is TRBJ2-5, with TRBD1 identical over 8 bases. V dropped 3 bases and J dropped 6; count of bases not matched to a gene: 9. The CDR3 length is 15 residues. CDR1 and CDR2 from the germline V gene are SGHVS and FQNEAQ. Here the CDR3 reads CASSFTGGGKKTQYF. CDR3 DNA sequence: TGTGCCAGCAGCTTTACAGGGGGAGGAAAGAAGACCCAGTACTTC.

As concerns this clonotype: A much larger clone lies a single base off, so this may be a read error. The rearrangement joins TRBV7-9 to TRBJ1-2, with D maybe TRBD1 (6 bases). Germline V lookup: CDR1 SEHNR, CDR2 FQNEAQ (reference sequence). The length of the CDR3 is 13 residues. As DNA, the CDR3 is TGTGCCAGCAGCTTAAACAGGGAGGATGGCTACGCCTTC. Protein: CASSLNREDGYAF.